Given below is one T cell receptor beta chain in context. What this receptor recognizes is not known. No base qualities exist here, and no much larger clone lies one base off it. Spanning cysteine to phenylalanine, the CDR3 consists of 18 amino acids. Kept here is only the CDR3 DNA, which spans 54 bases and is read in frame from base 1. In the germline V gene (reference sequence), CDR1 corresponds to DFQATT and CDR2 to SNEGSKA. Trimming costs V 1 base and J 2 bases, and their ends lie 22 bases apart. Donors were under 40 systemically healthy Caucasian individuals from Russia aged 6 to 90 years. Around 10 milliliters of peripheral blood were collected from each donor into EDTA-treated Vacutainer tubes. Ficoll-Paque density-gradient centrifugation was used to isolate PBMCs, with at least 7 million obtained per sample. Trizol reagent was used to extract total RNA from PBMCs, with at least 5.5 micrograms per sample. The percentages of naive CD45RAhigh/CD27high T cells were determined by flow cytometry on a PBMC aliquot from every donor.

Library creation used 5' RACE. TCRdb records Illumina HiSeq 2500 as the sequencer. A second PCR of about 6 to 12 cycles was run with a J-beta primer mix and a sample-barcoded 5' primer. Each TCR beta cDNA molecule received a unique molecular identifier from a template-switch 5' adaptor carrying 12 random nucleotides. Each sample yielded at least 3 million CDR3-containing paired-end reads. The Mint cDNA synthesis kit, primed by a TRBC-specific oligonucleotide, was used to synthesize first-strand cDNA from all RNA. Following uracil-DNA glycosylase treatment, a first 18-cycle PCR with universal primers M1SS and BC2_uni_R was performed on all cDNA. The study's processing was this. Normalization of each sample was performed by random selection of 1 million high-quality reads, each carrying a distinct molecular identifier. Reads with shared molecular identifiers were discarded instead of being binned into consensus sequences. MiTCR, set to a Q25 quality threshold and the strictest error-elimination algorithm, was used for CDR3 identification, clonotype clustering and error correction. A nonparametric unseen species model with Euler transformation was used to estimate a lower bound on total TCR beta diversity. TCRdb reworked the public reads: Q25 trimming with fastp, MiXCR clone assembly, productive beta chains retained. Every entry covers one CDR3 protein and lists the most common genes and DNA from its rows. TCRdb's processing, not the authors', yielded these V and J calls. The sample profile shows 600,000 to 1,000,000 distinct CDR3 sequences; roughly 25% of them were found once. Around 3.6% of the sample goes to the ten largest clones.

The sample comes from a study of blood T cells in healthy people across ages (dated by TCRdb to the mid-2010s). Broadly, across the study: In model experiments, roughly one uniquely barcoded TCR beta cDNA molecule per two T cells was captured by template switching. Donors were grouped into four age groups: young (average about 15 years), middle-aged (39), aged (around 56) and long-lived (around 82). The study analyzed two additional independent replicas of 1 million unique cDNA reads from the same blood draw for two donors, one aged 18 to 29 and one aged 80 or older. Age-related changes in TCR beta repertoire diversity were measured in the study by deep sequencing normalized with unique cDNA molecular identifiers. Points the paper makes about the study in general: The long-lived group showed more naive CD4+ T cells, fewer expanded clones and increased TCR diversity than the aged group, suggesting age selection. Observed TCR beta diversity correlated strongly with the percentage of naive T cells measured by flow cytometry. As age increased, observed TCR beta diversity per million T cells dropped in a roughly linear way, and a significant reduction was already evident by age 40. Because donor CMV infection status was unknown, age-related changes in expanded clonotypes were potentially confounded. Because profiling used bulk unsorted PBMCs, naive and antigen-experienced compartments could not be compared conclusively. Total diversity estimates from one million sequenced T cells were considered lower bounds and underestimates.

Separately, the same data were catalogued under a study of T cells of mothers and their children. From that second study: Nine systemically healthy Caucasian individuals, comprising three mothers and their six children, were included as donors. cDNA synthesis used all of the extracted RNA, with about 1.5 ug of RNA in each 15 ul reaction. In the second PCR, the M1S primer added sample barcodes and 2-4 random nucleotides. Each mother yielded over 9 million TCR beta CDR3 reads and each child 2.5 million to 3 million reads. In both related and unrelated pairs, thymic selection shapes the output of TCR recombination in a similar way, with inherited differences having only a minor effect. Related mother-child pairs always showed normalized repertoire overlap that was slightly higher than in unrelated mother-child pairs, though the difference was never significant. Persistent microchimeric T cell clones were not detected, at a sensitivity of around 99 clones per million clonotypes. In the study, deep NGS was used to compare the TCR beta repertoires of mothers and children, and features distinguishing related mother-child pairs from unrelated individuals were sought. Mothers averaged about 40 +/- 4 years of age and children averaged around 11 +/- 4 years. After adapter ligation with NEBNext reagents, the libraries were sequenced on Illumina HiSeq 2000 with 100+100 nt paired-end reads. Mother and child libraries were prepared a month apart and sequenced in separate runs to prevent cross-contamination. Between about 500,000 and 2,300,000 distinct TCR beta clonotypes were identified per donor. Naive TCR beta clonotypes were estimated from low-frequency clonotypes matched to each donor's FACS-determined naive share, without sorting.

The receptor was derived from a boy aged 10-17 years in good health. Recombination connected TRBV20-1 to TRBJ2-3; a tentative D call is TRBD2 (6 bases match). The material sequenced was blood. The CDR3 protein is CSARVSMSAGLPTDTQYF. The sequenced DNA is TGCAGTGCTAGAGTCAGTATGTCTGCGGGACTCCCCACAGATACGCAGTATTTT.